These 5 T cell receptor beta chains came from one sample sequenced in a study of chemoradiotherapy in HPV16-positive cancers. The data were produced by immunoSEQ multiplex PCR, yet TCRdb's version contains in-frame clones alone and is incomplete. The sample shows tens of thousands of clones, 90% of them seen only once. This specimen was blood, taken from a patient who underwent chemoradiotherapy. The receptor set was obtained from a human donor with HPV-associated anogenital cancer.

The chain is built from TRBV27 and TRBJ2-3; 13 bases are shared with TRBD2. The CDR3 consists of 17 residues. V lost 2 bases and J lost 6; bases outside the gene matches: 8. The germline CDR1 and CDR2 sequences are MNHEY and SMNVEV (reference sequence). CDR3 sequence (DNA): TGTGCCAGCAGTTTAGCCCGACTAGCGGGGGGCGCGGATACGCAGTATTTT. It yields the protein CASSLARLAGGADTQYF.

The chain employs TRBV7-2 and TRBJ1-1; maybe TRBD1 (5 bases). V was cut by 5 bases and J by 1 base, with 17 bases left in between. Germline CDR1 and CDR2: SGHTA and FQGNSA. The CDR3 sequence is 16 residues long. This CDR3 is CASSPREGAGNTEAFF. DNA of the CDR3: TGTGCCAGCAGCCCCCGGGAAGGGGCAGGGAACACTGAAGCTTTCTTT.

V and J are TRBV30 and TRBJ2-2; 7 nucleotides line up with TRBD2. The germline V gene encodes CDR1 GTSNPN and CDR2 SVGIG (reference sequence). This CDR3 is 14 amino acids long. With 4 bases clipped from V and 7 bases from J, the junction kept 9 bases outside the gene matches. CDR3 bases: TGTGCCTGGAAGTTGGAACGGGGGGACGGGGAGCTGTTTTTT. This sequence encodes CAWKLERGDGELFF.

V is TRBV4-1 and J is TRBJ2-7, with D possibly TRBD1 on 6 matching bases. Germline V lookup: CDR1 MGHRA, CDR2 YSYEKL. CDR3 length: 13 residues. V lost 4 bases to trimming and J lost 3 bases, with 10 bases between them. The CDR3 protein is CASSPETGYEQYF. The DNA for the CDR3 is TGCGCCAGCAGCCCCGAGACAGGCTACGAGCAGTACTTC.

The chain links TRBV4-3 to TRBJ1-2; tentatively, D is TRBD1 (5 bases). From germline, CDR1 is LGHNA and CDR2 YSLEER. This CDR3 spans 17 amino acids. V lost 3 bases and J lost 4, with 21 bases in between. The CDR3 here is CASSQGGGSGRVYGYTF. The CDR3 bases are TGCGCCAGCAGCCAGGGGGGTGGCTCGGGGCGCGTCTATGGCTACACCTTC.